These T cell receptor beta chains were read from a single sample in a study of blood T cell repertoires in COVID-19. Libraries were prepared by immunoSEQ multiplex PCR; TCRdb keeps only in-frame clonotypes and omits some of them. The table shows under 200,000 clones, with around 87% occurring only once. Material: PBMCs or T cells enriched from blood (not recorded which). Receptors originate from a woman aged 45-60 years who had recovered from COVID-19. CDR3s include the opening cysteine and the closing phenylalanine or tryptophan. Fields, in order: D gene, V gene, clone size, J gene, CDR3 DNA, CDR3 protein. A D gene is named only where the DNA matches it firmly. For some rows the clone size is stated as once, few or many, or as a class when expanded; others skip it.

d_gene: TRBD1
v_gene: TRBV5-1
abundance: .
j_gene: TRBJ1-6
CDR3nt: TGCGCCAGCAGCCCCGAACCGACAGGGTTTGGGTCACCCCTCCACTTT
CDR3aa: CASSPEPTGFGSPLHF

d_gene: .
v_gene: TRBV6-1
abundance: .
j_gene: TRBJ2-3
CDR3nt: TGTGCCAGCAGTGAAGTTCCCTCCGGGGGTGCGCAGTATTTT
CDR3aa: CASSEVPSGGAQYF

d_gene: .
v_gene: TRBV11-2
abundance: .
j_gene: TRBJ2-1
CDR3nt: TGTGCCAGCAGCTTAAGAATTTCCCGGGCAGGGCAAAATGAGCAGTTCTTC
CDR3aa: CASSLRISRAGQNEQFF

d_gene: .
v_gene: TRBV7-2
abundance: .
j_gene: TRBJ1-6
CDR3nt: TGTGCCAGCAGCCCGGCCCTCCGGGGGCCCCTCCACTTT
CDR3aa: CASSPALRGPLHF

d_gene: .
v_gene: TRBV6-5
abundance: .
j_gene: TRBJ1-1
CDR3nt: TGTGCCAGCAGTTACTCGAGAGGCCTACACACTGAAGCTTTCTTT
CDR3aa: CASSYSRGLHTEAFF

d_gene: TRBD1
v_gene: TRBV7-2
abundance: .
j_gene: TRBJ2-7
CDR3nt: TGTGCCAGCAGCTTGGACAGGTCCTACGAGCAGTACTTC
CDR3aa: CASSLDRSYEQYF

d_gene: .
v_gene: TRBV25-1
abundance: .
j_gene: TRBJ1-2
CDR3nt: TGTGCCAGCAGTGAAAACGGTAACTATGGCTACACCTTC
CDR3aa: CASSENGNYGYTF

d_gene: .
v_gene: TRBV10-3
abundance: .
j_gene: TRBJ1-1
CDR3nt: TGTGCCATCAGTGACTTAGGAGACAGCACTGAAGCTTTCTTT
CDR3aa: CAISDLGDSTEAFF

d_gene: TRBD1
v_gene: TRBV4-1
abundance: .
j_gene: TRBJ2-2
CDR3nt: TGCGCCAGCAGCGGCCGACAGGGGCGCACCGGGGAGCTGTTTTTT
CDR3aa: CASSGRQGRTGELFF

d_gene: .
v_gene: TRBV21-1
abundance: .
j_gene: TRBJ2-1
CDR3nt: TGTGCCAGCAGCAAAGCGGAGGCGGCGAGCTCCTACAATGAGCAGTTCTTC
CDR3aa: CASSKAEAASSYNEQFF

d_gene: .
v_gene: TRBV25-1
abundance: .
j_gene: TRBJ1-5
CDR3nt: TGTGCCAGCAGTGGTCCAGGGCCTAATCAGCCCCAGCATTTT
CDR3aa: CASSGPGPNQPQHF

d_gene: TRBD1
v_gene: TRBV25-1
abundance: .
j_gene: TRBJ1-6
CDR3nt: TGTGCCAGCAAGGGACAGTCGGTCCAGAATTCACCCCTCCACTTT
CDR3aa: CASKGQSVQNSPLHF

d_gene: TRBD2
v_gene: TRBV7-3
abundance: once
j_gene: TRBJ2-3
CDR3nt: TGTGCCAGCAGCTTAGCGGGGGGGACAGATACGCAGTATTTT
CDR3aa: CASSLAGGTDTQYF

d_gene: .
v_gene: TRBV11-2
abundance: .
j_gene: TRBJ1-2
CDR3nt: TGTGCCAGCAGCACCCCAGGGGCCTGGTATGGCTACACCTTC
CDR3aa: CASSTPGAWYGYTF

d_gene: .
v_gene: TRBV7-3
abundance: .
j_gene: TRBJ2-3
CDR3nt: TGTGCCAGCAGCCCAAAGCCTAGCACAGATACGCAGTATTTT
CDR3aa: CASSPKPSTDTQYF

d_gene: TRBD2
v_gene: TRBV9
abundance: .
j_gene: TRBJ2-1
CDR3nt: TGTGCCAGCAGCACCGGGGGGGTGAACAATGAGCAGTTCTTC
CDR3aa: CASSTGGVNNEQFF

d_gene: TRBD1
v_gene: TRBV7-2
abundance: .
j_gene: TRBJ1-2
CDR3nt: TGTGCCAGCAGCGTTTATTCGGGACAGGCACACTATGGCTACACCTTC
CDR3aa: CASSVYSGQAHYGYTF

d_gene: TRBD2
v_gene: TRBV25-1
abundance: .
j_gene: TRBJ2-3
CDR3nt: TGTGCCAGCAGTGAATGGCTAGCGGGGGCCGATACGCAGTATTTT
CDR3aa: CASSEWLAGADTQYF

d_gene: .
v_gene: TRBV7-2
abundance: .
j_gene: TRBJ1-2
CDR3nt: TGTGCCAGCAGCTGGGGAGGGGGGTATGGCTACACCTTC
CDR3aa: CASSWGGGYGYTF

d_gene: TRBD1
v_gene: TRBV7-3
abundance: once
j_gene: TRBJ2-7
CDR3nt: TGTGCCAGCAGCCCTGGGCCGGGACAGGGGACCGAGCAGTACTTC
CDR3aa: CASSPGPGQGTEQYF

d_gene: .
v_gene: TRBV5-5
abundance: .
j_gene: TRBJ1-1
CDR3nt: TGTGCCAGCAGCTCACCAATAGAGCCCGAAGCTTTCTTT
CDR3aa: CASSSPIEPEAFF

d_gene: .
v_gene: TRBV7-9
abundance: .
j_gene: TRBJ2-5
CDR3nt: TGTGCCAGCAGCCCGGTGGACAGACAAGAGACCCAGTACTTC
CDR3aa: CASSPVDRQETQYF

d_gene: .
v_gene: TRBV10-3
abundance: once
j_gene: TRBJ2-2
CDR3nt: TGTGCCATCAGTGCCAACTTCGGGGTCACCGGGGAGCTGTTTTTT
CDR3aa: CAISANFGVTGELFF

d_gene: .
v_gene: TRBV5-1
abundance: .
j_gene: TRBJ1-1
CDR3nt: TGCGCCAGCAGTGTCAGGGAGAACACTGAAGCTTTCTTT
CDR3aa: CASSVRENTEAFF

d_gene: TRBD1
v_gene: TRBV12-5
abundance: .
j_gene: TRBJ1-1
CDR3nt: TGTGCTAGTGGTTTGCTACAGGGGACTGAAGCTTTCTTT
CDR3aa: CASGLLQGTEAFF

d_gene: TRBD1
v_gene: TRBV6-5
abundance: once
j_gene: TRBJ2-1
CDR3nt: TGTGCCAGCAGTCGGGACAGTTACAATGAGCAGTTCTTC
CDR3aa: CASSRDSYNEQFF

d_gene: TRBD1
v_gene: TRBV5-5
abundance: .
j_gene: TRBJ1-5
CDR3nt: TGTGCCAGCAGCCCGGACAGGGTCCAGCCCCAGCATTTT
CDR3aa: CASSPDRVQPQHF

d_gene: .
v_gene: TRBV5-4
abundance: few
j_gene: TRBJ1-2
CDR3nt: TGTGCCAGCAGCTTGGGGCAGGGGACGATCTATGGCTACACCTTC
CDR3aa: CASSLGQGTIYGYTF

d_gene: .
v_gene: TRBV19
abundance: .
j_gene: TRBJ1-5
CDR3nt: TGTGCCAGTAGTTCCGAACAGGGACCTCAGCCCCAGCATTTT
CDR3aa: CASSSEQGPQPQHF

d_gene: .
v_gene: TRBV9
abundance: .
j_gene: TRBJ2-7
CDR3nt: TGTGCCAGCAGCGGGGGCAGCTCCTACGAGCAGTACTTC
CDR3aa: CASSGGSSYEQYF

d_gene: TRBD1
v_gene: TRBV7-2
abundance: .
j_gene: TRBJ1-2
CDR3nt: TGTGCCAGCAGCACCCCAGGGGGCTTTTGGGGCTACACCTTC
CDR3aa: CASSTPGGFWGYTF

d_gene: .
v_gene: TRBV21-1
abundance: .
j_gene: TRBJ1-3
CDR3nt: TGTGCCAGCAGCAAATCTAGTAACACCATATATTTT
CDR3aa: CASSKSSNTIYF

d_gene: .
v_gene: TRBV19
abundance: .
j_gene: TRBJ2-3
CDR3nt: TGTGCCAGTAGTGGACAGCTACGCACAGATACGCAGTATTTT
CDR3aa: CASSGQLRTDTQYF

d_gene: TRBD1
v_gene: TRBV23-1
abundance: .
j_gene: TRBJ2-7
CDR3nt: TGCGCCAGCACCGGGACAGGGGGTTCCGTGTTGCGCGAGCAGTACTTC
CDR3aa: CASTGTGGSVLREQYF

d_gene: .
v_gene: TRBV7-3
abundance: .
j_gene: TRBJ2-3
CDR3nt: TGTGCCAGCAGCTTTAGCGGTTTCACAGATACGCAGTATTTT
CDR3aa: CASSFSGFTDTQYF

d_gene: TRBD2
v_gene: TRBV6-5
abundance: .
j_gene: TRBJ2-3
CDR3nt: TGTGCCAGCGGGGGACTAGCGGGGATAACAGATACGCAGTATTTT
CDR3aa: CASGGLAGITDTQYF

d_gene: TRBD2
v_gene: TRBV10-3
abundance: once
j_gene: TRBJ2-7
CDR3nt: TGTGCCATCAGTCGACTAGCGGGGTCCTACGAGCAGTACTTC
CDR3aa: CAISRLAGSYEQYF

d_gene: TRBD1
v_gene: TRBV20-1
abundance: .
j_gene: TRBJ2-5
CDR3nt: TGCAGTGCTAGTTTGACAGGGCTCCGAGAGACCCAGTACTTC
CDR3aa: CSASLTGLRETQYF

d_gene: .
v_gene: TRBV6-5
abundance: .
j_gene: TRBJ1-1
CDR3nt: TGTGCCAGCAGGGCCCGACAGATCATGAACACTGAAGCTTTCTTT
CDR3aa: CASRARQIMNTEAFF

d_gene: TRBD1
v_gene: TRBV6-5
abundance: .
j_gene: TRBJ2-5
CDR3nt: TGTGCCAGCAGTTACGATACAGGGGTGAGCCAAGAGACCCAGTACTTC
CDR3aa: CASSYDTGVSQETQYF

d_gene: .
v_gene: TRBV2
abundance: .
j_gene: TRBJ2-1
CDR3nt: TGTGCCAGCAGCCCGGTAGGTTTGGAGAACAATGAGCAGTTCTTC
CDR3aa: CASSPVGLENNEQFF